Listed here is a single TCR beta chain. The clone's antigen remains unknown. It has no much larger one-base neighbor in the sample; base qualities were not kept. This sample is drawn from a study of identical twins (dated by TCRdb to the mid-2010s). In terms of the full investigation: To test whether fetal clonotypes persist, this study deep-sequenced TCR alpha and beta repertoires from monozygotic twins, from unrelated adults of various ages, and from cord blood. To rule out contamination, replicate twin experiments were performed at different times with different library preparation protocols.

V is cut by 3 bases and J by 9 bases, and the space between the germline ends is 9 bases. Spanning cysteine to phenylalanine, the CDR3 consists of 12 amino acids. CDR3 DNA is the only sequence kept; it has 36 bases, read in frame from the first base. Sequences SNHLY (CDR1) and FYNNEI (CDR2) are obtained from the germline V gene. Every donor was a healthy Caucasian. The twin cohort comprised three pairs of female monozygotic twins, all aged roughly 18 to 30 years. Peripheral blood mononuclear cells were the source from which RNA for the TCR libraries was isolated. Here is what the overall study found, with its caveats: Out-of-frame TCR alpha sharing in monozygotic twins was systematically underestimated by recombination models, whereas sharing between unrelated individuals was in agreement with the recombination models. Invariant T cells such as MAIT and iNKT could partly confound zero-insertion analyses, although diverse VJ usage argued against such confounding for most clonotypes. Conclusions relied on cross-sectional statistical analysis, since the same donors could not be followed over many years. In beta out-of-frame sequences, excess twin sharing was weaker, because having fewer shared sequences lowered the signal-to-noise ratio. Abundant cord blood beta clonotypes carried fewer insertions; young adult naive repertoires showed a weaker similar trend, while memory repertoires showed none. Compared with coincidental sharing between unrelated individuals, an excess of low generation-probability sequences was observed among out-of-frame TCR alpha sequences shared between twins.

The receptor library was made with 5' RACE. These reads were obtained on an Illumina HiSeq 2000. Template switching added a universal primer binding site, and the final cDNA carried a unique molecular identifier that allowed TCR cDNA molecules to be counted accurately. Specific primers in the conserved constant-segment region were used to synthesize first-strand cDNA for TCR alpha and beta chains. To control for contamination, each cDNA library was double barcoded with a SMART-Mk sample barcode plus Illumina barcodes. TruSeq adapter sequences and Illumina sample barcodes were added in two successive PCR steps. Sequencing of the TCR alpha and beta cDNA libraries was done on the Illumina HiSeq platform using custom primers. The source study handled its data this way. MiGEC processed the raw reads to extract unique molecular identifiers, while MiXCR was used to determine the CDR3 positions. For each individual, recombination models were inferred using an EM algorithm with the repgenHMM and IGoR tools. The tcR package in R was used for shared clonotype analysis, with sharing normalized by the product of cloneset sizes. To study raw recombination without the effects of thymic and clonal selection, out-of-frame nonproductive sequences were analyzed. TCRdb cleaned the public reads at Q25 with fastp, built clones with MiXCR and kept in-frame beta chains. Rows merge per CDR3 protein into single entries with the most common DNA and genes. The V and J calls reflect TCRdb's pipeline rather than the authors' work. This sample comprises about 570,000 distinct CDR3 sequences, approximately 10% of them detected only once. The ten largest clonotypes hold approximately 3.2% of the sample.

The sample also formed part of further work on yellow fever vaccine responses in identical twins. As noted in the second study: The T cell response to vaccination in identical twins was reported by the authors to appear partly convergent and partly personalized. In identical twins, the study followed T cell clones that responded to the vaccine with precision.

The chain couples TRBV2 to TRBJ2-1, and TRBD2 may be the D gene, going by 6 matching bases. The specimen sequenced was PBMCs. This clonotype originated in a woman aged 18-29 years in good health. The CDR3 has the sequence CASSEASAEQFF. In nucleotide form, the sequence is TGTGCCAGCAGTGAGGCTAGCGCTGAGCAGTTCTTC.